The T cell receptor beta chain under discussion was sequenced for a study of glioma-infiltrating T cells. General study findings and limits: Only very few CDR3 sequences appeared in both tissue and blood. Tissue-blood divergence was below expectation in non-neoplastic patients, above in gliomas.

The CDR3 contains 14 residues. V was cut by 1 base and J by 4 bases, with 10 bases left in between. Germline loops: CDR1 LGHDT, CDR2 YNNKEL (reference sequence). Amplification of TCR alpha and beta CDR3 regions from RNA used iRepertoire nested multiplex PCR. One-step reverse transcription and amplification started from approximately 100-400 ng of tissue mRNA or PBMC total RNA. One entry per CDR3 protein results from TCRdb running MiXCR on the multiplex PCR reads. Of some 190,000 distinct CDR3 sequences listed, approximately 30% are singletons. On this clonotype: Its antigen is unknown. This sequence may be a read error, since a much larger clone differs from it by one base.

This receptor was identified in a human donor with low-grade glioma or glioblastoma, undergoing nonglioma brain surgery, or in good health (not recorded which). V gene TRBV3-1 combines with J gene TRBJ1-1, with unresolved D. Sequencing was performed on glioma tissue, nonneoplastic brain tissue, or PBMCs (not recorded which). The CDR3 spells CASSQVPGATEAFF. DNA for the CDR3: TGTGCCAGCAGCCAAGTTCCCGGTGCCACTGAAGCTTTCTTT.